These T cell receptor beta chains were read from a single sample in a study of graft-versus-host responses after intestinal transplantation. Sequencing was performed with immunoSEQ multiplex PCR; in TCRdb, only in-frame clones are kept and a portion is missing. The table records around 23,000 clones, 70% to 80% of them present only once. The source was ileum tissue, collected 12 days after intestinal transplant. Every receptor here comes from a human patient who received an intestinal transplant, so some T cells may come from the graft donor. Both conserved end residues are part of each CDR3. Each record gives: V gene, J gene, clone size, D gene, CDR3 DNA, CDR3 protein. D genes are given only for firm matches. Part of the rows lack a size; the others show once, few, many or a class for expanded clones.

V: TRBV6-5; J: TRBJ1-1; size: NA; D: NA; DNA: TGTGCCAGCAGGATACCGGCAGACGGGACTGAAGCTTTCTTT; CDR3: CASRIPADGTEAFF
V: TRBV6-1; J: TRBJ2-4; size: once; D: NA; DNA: TGTGCCACCGACCAGGGTTCCAAAAACATTCAGTACTTC; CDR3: CATDQGSKNIQYF
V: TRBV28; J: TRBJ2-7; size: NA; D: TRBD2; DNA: TGTGCCAGCAGCCCTAGCGGGGGGGCCTACGAGCAGTACTTC; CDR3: CASSPSGGAYEQYF
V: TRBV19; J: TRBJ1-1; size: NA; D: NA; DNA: TGTGCCAGTAGTATGGGACTCTCCACTGAAGCTTCCTTT; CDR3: CASSMGLSTEASF
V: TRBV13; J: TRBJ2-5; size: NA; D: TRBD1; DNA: TGTGCCAGCAGCCTATACACAGGGGGCGGGGAGACCCAGTACTTC; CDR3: CASSLYTGGGETQYF
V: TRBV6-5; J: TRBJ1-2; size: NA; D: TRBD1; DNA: TGTGCCAGCAGTTACTCCCAACAGGGGGTGGGCTACACCTTC; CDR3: CASSYSQQGVGYTF
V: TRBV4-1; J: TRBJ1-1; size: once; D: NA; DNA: TGCGCCAGCAGCCAAGATGTGCGGGGACTCGAAGCTTTCTTT; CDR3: CASSQDVRGLEAFF
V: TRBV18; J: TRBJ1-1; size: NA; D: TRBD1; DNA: TGTGCCAGCTCCCCCCTAACCGGGACAGGGGGATGGAACACTGAAGCTTTCTTT; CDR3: CASSPLTGTGGWNTEAFF
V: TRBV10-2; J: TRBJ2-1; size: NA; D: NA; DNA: TGCGCCAGCAGTGAAGCTCGTGGGCAGTTCTTC; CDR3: CASSEARGQFF
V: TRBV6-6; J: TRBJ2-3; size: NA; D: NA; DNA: TGTGCCAGCAGTTACGACTACACCACAGATACGCAGTATTTT; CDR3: CASSYDYTTDTQYF
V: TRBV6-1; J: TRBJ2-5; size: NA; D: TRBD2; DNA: TGTGCCAGCGGGGGACTAGCGGGGGAGGAGACCCAGTACTTC; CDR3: CASGGLAGEETQYF
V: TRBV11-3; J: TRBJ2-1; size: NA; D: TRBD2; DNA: TGTGCCAGCAGCCTCCGCTATGAGGCGGGGGGGATAATCAACAATGAGCAGTTCTTC; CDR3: CASSLRYEAGGIINNEQFF
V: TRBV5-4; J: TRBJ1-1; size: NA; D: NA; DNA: TGTGCCAGCAGCTTGGTAGAGGAGATGAACACTGAAGCTTTCTTT; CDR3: CASSLVEEMNTEAFF
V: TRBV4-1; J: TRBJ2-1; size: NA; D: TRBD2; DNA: TGCGCCAGCAGCCAACTCACCGCTAGCGGGAGGAACTCCTACAATGAGCAGTTCTTC; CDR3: CASSQLTASGRNSYNEQFF
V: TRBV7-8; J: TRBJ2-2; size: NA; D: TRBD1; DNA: TGTGCCAGCAGCTTTTTTGGACAGGGATCGAACACCGGGGAGCTGTTTTTT; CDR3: CASSFFGQGSNTGELFF
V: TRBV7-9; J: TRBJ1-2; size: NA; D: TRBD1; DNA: TGTGCCAGCAGCTTAGAACCGACAGGGCCCAACTATGGCTACACCTTC; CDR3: CASSLEPTGPNYGYTF
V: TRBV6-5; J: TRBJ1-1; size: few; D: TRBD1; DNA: TGTGCCAGCAGTTACACGGGACAGGGATGGGACACTGAAGCTTTCTTT; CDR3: CASSYTGQGWDTEAFF
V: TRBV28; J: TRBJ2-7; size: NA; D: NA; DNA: TGTGCCAGCAGTTTATGGGCCGGACATGCCTACGAGCAGTACTTC; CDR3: CASSLWAGHAYEQYF
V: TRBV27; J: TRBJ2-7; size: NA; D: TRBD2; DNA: TGTGCCAGCAGCAACGGACTAGCGGGATACGAGCAGTACTTC; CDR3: CASSNGLAGYEQYF
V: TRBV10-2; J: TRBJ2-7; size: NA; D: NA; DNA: TGCGCCACAGCAGGGAACGGGCGAGACGAGCAGTACTTC; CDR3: CATAGNGRDEQYF
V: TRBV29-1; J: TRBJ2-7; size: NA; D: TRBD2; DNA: TGCAGCGTTGTACCCCCCCGGGAGGCGGGAGCGGCCTACGAGCAGTACTTC; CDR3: CSVVPPREAGAAYEQYF
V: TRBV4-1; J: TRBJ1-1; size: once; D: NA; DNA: TGCGCCAGCAGAACAAGGGCAGGGCACCCAACTGAAGCTTTCTTT; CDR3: CASRTRAGHPTEAFF
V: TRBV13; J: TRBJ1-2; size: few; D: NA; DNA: TGTGCCAGCAGCTTCCAGGATAACTATGGCTACACCTTC; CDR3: CASSFQDNYGYTF
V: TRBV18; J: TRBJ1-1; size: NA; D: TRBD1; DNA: TGTGCCAGCTCACCACGGCAGGGGGAGAACACTGAAGCTTTCTTT; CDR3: CASSPRQGENTEAFF
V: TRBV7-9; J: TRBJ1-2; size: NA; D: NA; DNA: TGTGCCAGCAGCCCCCAGGGGCTCTATGGCTACACCTTC; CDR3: CASSPQGLYGYTF
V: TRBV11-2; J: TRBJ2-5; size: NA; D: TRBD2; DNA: TGTGCCAGCAGCTTAGAGGCTAGCGGGGTAGAGACCCAGTACTTC; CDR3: CASSLEASGVETQYF